What follows are 32 T cell receptor beta chains derived from one specimen sequenced in a study of regulatory T cells in long-lasting Graves disease. Researchers made TCR beta libraries by using iRepertoire HTBI primers and running Arm-PCR on CDR3 regions. From the multiplex PCR reads, TCRdb called clonotypes with MiXCR, one entry per CDR3 protein. Of almost 450,000 distinct CDR3 sequences in the sample, about 15% are singletons; the top ten hold around 11%. As for time point: newly diagnosed GD, antithyroid drugs for less than 3 months. Scientists built the TCR library using RNA that was extracted from PBMCs. Another study also made use of these data, one on T cells in Graves' hyperthyroidism and ophthalmopathy.

Sequencing used peripheral blood mononuclear cells (PBMCs), obtained at new diagnosis, from a patient treated with antithyroid drugs. The receptor set was obtained from a woman under 40 with Graves disease.

This clonotype has a count of ten or more. This sequence joins TRBV30 and TRBJ1-1; D gene uncertain. Germline assignment: CDR1 GTSNPN and CDR2 SVGIG (reference sequence). Trimming removed 6 bases from V and 0 bases from J, with 8 bases in between. The length of the CDR3 is 12 residues. The CDR3 bases are TGTGCCTGCGACCTCGTGAACACTGAAGCTTTCTTT. Amino acids: CACDLVNTEAFF.

This clonotype was counted at least ten times. The chain links TRBV11-3 to TRBJ2-2; possibly TRBD2 for D (6 bases). Between the trimmed V and J ends, which lost 5 bases and 3 bases, there was a span of 10 bases. Germline loops: CDR1 SGHNT, CDR2 YENEEA. The CDR3 sequence is 14 residues long. DNA of the CDR3: TGTGCCAGCAGCGGAGGAGGGGACACCGGGGAGCTGTTTTTT. It yields the protein CASSGGGDTGELFF.

This rearrangement joins TRBV30 to TRBJ2-1; TRBD1 matches 9 bases. CDR3 length: 16 amino acids. CDR1 is GTSNPN and CDR2 is SVGIG in the germline V gene (reference sequence). J lost 9 bases, V lost 5 bases, and 17 bases had no gene match. CDR3 amino acids: CAWDRPGTGKDSEQFF. CDR3 nucleotide sequence: TGTGCCTGGGACCGCCCCGGGACAGGGAAGGACAGTGAGCAGTTCTTC.

This clonotype was observed many times. The chain carries TRBV20-1 and TRBJ2-7, with TRBD2 matching over 9 bases. The CDR3 sequence is 15 residues long. J gave up 0 bases and V 5 bases, and 8 bases lay outside the gene matches. Germline V CDR1 and CDR2: DFQATT, SNEGSKA (reference sequence). The CDR3 loop is CSAPPFSGGSYEQYF. The DNA of the CDR3 is TGCAGTGCTCCTCCTTTTAGCGGGGGCTCCTACGAGCAGTACTTC.

Ten or more counts support this clonotype. The V and J genes are TRBV2 and TRBJ1-5; TRBD1 is a possible D gene (6 bases). V lost 3 bases to trimming and J lost 6 bases, with 9 bases between them. The germline V gene has CDR1 SNHLY and CDR2 FYNNEI. The CDR3 is 13 amino acids. As DNA, the CDR3 is TGTGCCAGCAGTGACAGGGGAATTCAGCCCCAGCATTTT. It specifies CASSDRGIQPQHF.

This clonotype appeared a few times. This CDR3 is CAGRDGNTGELFF. The CDR3 DNA is TGTGCCGGAAGGGACGGGAACACCGGGGAGCTGTTTTTT. The chain employs TRBV28 and TRBJ2-2; D is perhaps TRBD1 or TRBD2 (5 bases each). CDR3 size: 13 residues. Trimming took 11 bases from V and 1 from J, leaving 11 bases between them. Germline CDR1 MDHEN, CDR2 SYDVKM. The complete variable domain, with remaining parts taken from reference TRBV28 and TRBJ2-2, reads DVKVTQSSRYLVKRTGEKVFLECVQDMDHENMFWYRQDPGLGLRLIYFSYDVKMKEKGDIPEGYSVSREKKERFSLILESASTNQTSMYLCAGRDGNTGELFFGEGSRLTVL.

This clonotype was detected ten times or more. V and J are TRBV20-1 and TRBJ2-7, with no clear D. CDR3 length equals 15 residues. Trimming shortened V by 2 bases and J by 2 bases, and 16 bases separated the two germline ends. Per the germline V gene, CDR1 is DFQATT and CDR2 is SNEGSKA (reference sequence). The CDR3 region has the DNA TGCAGTGCTAGACCCCTACAGAAGATCGCCTACGAGCAGTACTTC. Its protein product is CSARPLQKIAYEQYF.

The chain employs TRBV20-1 and TRBJ2-1; 10 bases align to TRBD2. Germline V CDR1 and CDR2: DFQATT, SNEGSKA (reference sequence). Trimming removed 4 bases from V and 5 bases from J; junction bases left unmatched: 5. The CDR3 is 14 amino acids. CDR3 in DNA: TGCAGTGCTACTAGCGGGAGCGTCAACAATGAGCAGTTCTTC. Protein product: CSATSGSVNNEQFF.

There are many counts of this clonotype. The chain couples TRBV6-1 to TRBJ2-7; D uncertain. V was cut by 6 bases and J by 1 base, with 13 bases left in between. In germline, CDR1 is MNHNS, CDR2 SASEGT. The CDR3 loop spans 14 amino acids. In DNA, the CDR3 is TGTGCCAGCAGAGACACTCTCGGGTCCTACGAGCAGTACTTC. Translation: CASRDTLGSYEQYF.

In its sample, this clonotype was seen many times. This chain connects TRBV20-1 to TRBJ2-7, with D uncertain. CDR1 is DFQATT and CDR2 is SNEGSKA in the germline V gene (reference sequence). The CDR3 contains 13 residues. The germline V and J ends were trimmed by 1 base and 2 bases, with 9 bases remaining between them. CDR3: CSARGRLTYEQYF. The CDR3 DNA reads TGCAGTGCTAGAGGGAGACTCACCTACGAGCAGTACTTC.

This clonotype was counted ten times or more. J is TRBJ2-1 and V is TRBV20-1, with 11 bases fitting TRBD2. Germline assignment: CDR1 DFQATT and CDR2 SNEGSKA (reference sequence). The CDR3 has 14 residues. V gave up 0 bases and J gave up 9 bases; unmatched junction bases: 4. For the CDR3, the DNA is TGCAGTGCTAGAGAAATCACTAGCGGGAGTGAGCAGTTCTTC. This translates into CSAREITSGSEQFF.

This clonotype has a count of ten or more. The rearrangement joins TRBV3-1 to TRBJ2-1; a possible D gene is TRBD2 (5 bases). The CDR3 runs to 14 residues. Germline CDR1 and CDR2: LGHDT and YNNKEL (reference sequence). Trimming cost V 2 bases and J 5 bases, with 10 bases left between them. CDR3 sequence: CASSQMIANNEQFF. CDR3 DNA sequence: TGTGCCAGCAGCCAAATGATAGCGAACAATGAGCAGTTCTTC.

This clonotype was observed at least ten times. The chain links TRBV28 to TRBJ1-2; 7 positions agree with TRBD1. The CDR3 loop spans 15 amino acids. CDR1 is MDHEN, CDR2 SYDVKM, per germline. V lost 5 bases and J lost 5; bases outside the gene matches: 11. DNA for the CDR3: TGTGCCAGCAGTGGACAGGCCGGGCAACGGTATGGCTACACCTTC. Encoded protein: CASSGQAGQRYGYTF.

This clonotype occurred many times. This rearrangement joins TRBV6-2 or TRBV6-3 to TRBJ2-7; D unclear. Per germline, CDR1 MNHEY and CDR2 SVGEGT. V lost 0 bases, J lost 4 bases, and 16 bases lay in between. The CDR3 length is 16 residues. CDR3 loop: CASSYSIRPPLYEQYF. The DNA of the CDR3 is TGTGCCAGCAGTTACTCGATCCGACCACCACTATACGAGCAGTACTTC.

This clonotype was counted ten times or more. J is TRBJ2-7 and V is TRBV11-2; 10 bases are shared with TRBD2. Germline CDR1 SGHAT, CDR2 FQNNGV. The V segment lost 1 base and the J segment 5 bases; nucleotides outside the gene matches: 8. The CDR3 loop spans 16 amino acids. The CDR3 region has the DNA TGTGCCAGCAGCTTAGCGACCCTAGCGGGAGTCCACGAGCAGTACTTC. Translating it yields CASSLATLAGVHEQYF.

The sample holds many counts of this clonotype. The V and J genes are TRBV20-1 and TRBJ2-5, with D perhaps assigned TRBD1 or TRBD2 (7 bases each). Germline V CDR1 and CDR2: DFQATT, SNEGSKA (reference sequence). Between the trimmed V and J ends, which lost 5 bases and 1 base, there was a span of 17 bases. This CDR3 is built from 15 residues. The CDR3 DNA is TGCAGTGCTGGGAGGGCAGGGGGGCTCCAAGAGACCCAGTACTTC. Translating gives CSAGRAGGLQETQYF.

The J gene is TRBJ1-1, the V gene TRBV6-2 or TRBV6-3; no definite D call. V was trimmed by 8 bases and J by 1 base, leaving 11 bases between them. Looked up from germline, CDR1 is MNHEY and CDR2 is SVGEGT. The CDR3 contains 13 residues. CDR3 loop: CASRPFKNTEAFF. The CDR3 DNA reads TGTGCCAGCCGACCCTTCAAGAACACTGAAGCTTTCTTT.

CDR3 bases: TGTGCCAGCACGGGACTAGCGTTCCGGGGAGGCACAGATACGCAGTATTTT. It yields the protein CASTGLAFRGGTDTQYF. The chain has TRBV6-2 or TRBV6-3 and TRBJ2-3, with TRBD2 matching 10 bases. The CDR3 spans 17 residues. J gave up 1 base and V 7 bases, and 11 bases lay outside the gene matches. Germline CDR1 reads MNHEY; CDR2 reads SVGEGT.

This clonotype was counted many times. The J gene is TRBJ2-7, the V gene TRBV7-2; 7 bases map to TRBD2. This CDR3 spans 15 amino acids. From germline, CDR1 is SGHTA and CDR2 FQGNSA. Unmatched junction bases numbered 9, after V lost 0 bases and J lost 7 bases. The DNA for the CDR3 is TGTGCCAGCAGCTTAGCTAGCGGGTCCGGGGGAGAGCAGTACTTC. Encoded protein: CASSLASGSGGEQYF.

The gene calls are TRBV20-1 and TRBJ2-2; 12 nucleotides line up with TRBD2. The germline V gene has CDR1 DFQATT and CDR2 SNEGSKA (reference sequence). The CDR3 loop spans 15 amino acids. V trimming: 6 bases; J trimming: 5 bases; junction bases outside the gene matches: 7. CDR3: CSARLAGVRTGELFF. Written as DNA, the CDR3 is TGCAGTGCCAGACTAGCGGGAGTGCGAACCGGGGAGCTGTTTTTT.

This clonotype was detected many times. The chain has TRBV7-8 and TRBJ2-7; D is possibly TRBD1 or TRBD2 (6 bases each). Per germline, CDR1 SGHVS and CDR2 FQNEAQ. V shed 4 bases and J shed 4 bases, with 17 bases lying between them. CDR3 length equals 15 residues. CDR3 protein: CASSSRGGPPYEQYF. In nucleotides, the CDR3 is TGTGCCAGCAGCTCCAGAGGGGGGCCCCCATACGAGCAGTACTTC.

The genes are TRBV20-1 and TRBJ2-1; 9 nucleotides agree with TRBD2. The CDR3 length is 17 residues. The germline CDR1 and CDR2 sequences are DFQATT and SNEGSKA (reference sequence). The junction had 15 bases not matched to a gene; V was cut back by 2 bases and J by 7 bases. CDR3 region: CSARTSTPSGRSNEQFF. The CDR3 DNA sequence: TGCAGTGCTAGAACATCGACGCCCAGCGGGAGGTCTAATGAGCAGTTCTTC.

This clonotype was observed at least ten times. The chain joins TRBV20-1 to TRBJ2-1, with 8 bases that match TRBD2. CDR3 length equals 14 residues. V lost 5 bases to trimming and J lost 4 bases; unmatched junction nucleotides: 7. Germline CDR1 reads DFQATT; CDR2 reads SNEGSKA (reference sequence). Here the CDR3 reads CSALKTSEYNEQFF. The CDR3 DNA reads as TGCAGTGCTCTCAAGACTAGCGAGTACAATGAGCAGTTCTTC.

The chain joins TRBV29-1 to TRBJ1-5; unclear D gene. The germline V gene has CDR1 SQVTM and CDR2 ANQGSEA. The CDR3 length is 13 residues. Trimming cost V 6 bases and J 6 bases, with 15 bases left between them. The CDR3 is CSVSEAGSQPQHF. In DNA, the CDR3 is TGCAGCGTCTCGGAGGCCGGTAGTCAGCCCCAGCATTTT.

This clonotype occurred many times. The chain combines TRBV2 with TRBJ2-2; D is unclear. The CDR3 is 11 amino acids. Deletions cut 4 bases from V and 6 bases from J, with 3 bases between. Germline V lookup: CDR1 SNHLY, CDR2 FYNNEI. The CDR3 bases are TGTGCCAGCAGTGTAGCCGGGGAGCTGTTTTTT. This codes for CASSVAGELFF.

This clonotype has more than one count but fewer than ten. The chain joins TRBV27 to TRBJ2-3, with D possibly TRBD2 on 6 matching bases. The length of the CDR3 is 16 residues. Trimming took 5 bases from V and 2 from J, leaving 17 bases between them. Per germline, CDR1 MNHEY and CDR2 SMNVEV (reference sequence). The CDR3 spells CASSTKGLGDTDTQYF. The CDR3 nucleotides are TGTGCCAGCAGTACCAAGGGACTCGGGGACACAGATACGCAGTATTTT.

This rearrangement joins TRBV5-1 to TRBJ1-3; 9 bases are shared with TRBD1. The CDR3 is 16 amino acids. Germline V gene data show CDR1 as SGHRS and CDR2 as YFSETQ. Trimming cost V 2 bases and J 2 bases; bases outside gene matches: 5. The CDR3: CASSFTGGAAGNTIYF. DNA for the CDR3: TGCGCCAGCAGCTTTACAGGGGGCGCCGCTGGAAACACCATATATTTT.

The chain combines TRBV20-1 with TRBJ2-3, with D tentatively TRBD1 (5 bases). The CDR3 is 13 amino acids. Trimming took 0 bases from V and 1 from J, leaving 5 bases between them. CDR1 is DFQATT, CDR2 SNEGSKA, per germline (reference sequence). The CDR3 loop reads CSAREGGTDTQYF. Written as DNA, the CDR3 is TGCAGTGCTAGAGAAGGGGGCACAGATACGCAGTATTTT.

This chain links TRBV6-2 or TRBV6-3 with TRBJ2-1; D is ambiguous. The germline V and J ends were trimmed by 2 bases and 0 bases, with 14 bases remaining between them. CDR3 length: 17 amino acids. The germline V gene has CDR1 MNHEY and CDR2 SVGEGT. CDR3 protein: CASSYGLRQPSYNEQFF. CDR3 bases: TGTGCCAGCAGTTACGGGTTGCGGCAGCCCTCCTACAATGAGCAGTTCTTC.

In the case of this clonotype: Sequence at one end of the junction differs from germline and may be a read error. The chain links TRBV4-3 to TRBJ2-1; D is possibly TRBD1 (7 bases). The CDR3 length is 15 residues. In germline, CDR1 is LGHNA, CDR2 YSLEER. DNA for the CDR3: TGCGCCAGCAGCCAAGCCCAGGGGGGCGACAATGGGCAGTTCTTC. It is translated as CASSQAQGGDNGQFF.

This rearrangement joins TRBV5-1 to TRBJ2-3; no clear D gene. This CDR3 comprises 15 residues. Germline CDR1 is SGHRS and CDR2 is YFSETQ. Trimming took 0 bases from V and 0 from J, leaving 8 bases between them. This CDR3 reads CASSLAAVSTDTQYF. The CDR3 region has the DNA TGCGCCAGCAGCTTGGCCGCGGTTAGCACAGATACGCAGTATTTT. Combining the CDR3 with reference TRBV5-1 and TRBJ2-3 gives the whole variable domain KAGVTQTPRYLIKTRGQQVTLSCSPISGHRSVSWYQQTPGQGLQFLFEYFSETQRNKGNFPGRFSGRQFSNSRSEMNVSTLELGDSALYLCASSLAAVSTDTQYFGPGTRLTVL.

This clonotype was seen ten or more times. The chain is built from TRBV20-1 and TRBJ1-2, with a weak D call TRBD1 (5 bases). CDR1 and CDR2 (germline): DFQATT, SNEGSKA (reference sequence). This CDR3 is built from 11 residues. The germline V and J ends were trimmed by 6 bases and 8 bases, with 13 bases remaining between them. CDR3 bases: TGCAGTGCCCCAGGAGGGGCGGGCTACACCTTC. Amino acid sequence: CSAPGGAGYTF.